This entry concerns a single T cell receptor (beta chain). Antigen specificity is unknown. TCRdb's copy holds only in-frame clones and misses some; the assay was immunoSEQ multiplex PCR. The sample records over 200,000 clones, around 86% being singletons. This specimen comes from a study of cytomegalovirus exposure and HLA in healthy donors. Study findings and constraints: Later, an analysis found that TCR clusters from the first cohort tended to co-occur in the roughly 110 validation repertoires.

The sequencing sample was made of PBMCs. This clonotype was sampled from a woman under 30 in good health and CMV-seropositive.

The chain's CDR3 is CASGLPGAGTDTQYF. The CDR3 DNA reads as TGTGCCAGCGGTCTCCCGGGTGCGGGGACAGATACGCAGTATTTT. This chain connects TRBV9 to TRBJ2-3, with D perhaps matching TRBD2 (6 bases). From germline, CDR1 is SGDLS and CDR2 YYNGEE. The CDR3 totals 15 residues. Trimming cost V 7 bases and J 3 bases, with 18 bases left between them.